This section outlines one T cell receptor beta chain sequence together with its context. What it binds is unknown. This specimen includes other DNA sequences encoding the same CDR3. Assay used: immunoSEQ multiplex PCR; TCRdb lists only in-frame clones, some missing. The sample contains fewer than 550,000 clones, about three quarters of which appear only once. This entry belongs to a study of shared clonotypes between healthy human individuals. About the study: Aged 18 to 49, the donors were a couple of women and three men. Findings of the study overall: Enrolling few donors narrowed the genetic and exposure-history diversity that was represented.

Genomic DNA for unsorted samples was obtained from about 90 million PBMCs. The CDR3 contains 15 residues. Deletions cut 0 bases from V and 1 base from J, with 8 bases between. CDR1 SGDLS and CDR2 YYNGEE come from the germline V gene. The chain combines TRBV9 with TRBJ2-1; D remains ambiguous. What was sequenced was PBMCs. This sequence originates from a woman between 35 and 50 years old in good health. Some clones in this sample may be carry-over from other donors' samples. The CDR3 sequence: CASSVDSGSYNEQFF. CDR3 bases: TGTGCCAGCAGCGTAGATTCGGGTTCCTACAATGAGCAGTTCTTC.